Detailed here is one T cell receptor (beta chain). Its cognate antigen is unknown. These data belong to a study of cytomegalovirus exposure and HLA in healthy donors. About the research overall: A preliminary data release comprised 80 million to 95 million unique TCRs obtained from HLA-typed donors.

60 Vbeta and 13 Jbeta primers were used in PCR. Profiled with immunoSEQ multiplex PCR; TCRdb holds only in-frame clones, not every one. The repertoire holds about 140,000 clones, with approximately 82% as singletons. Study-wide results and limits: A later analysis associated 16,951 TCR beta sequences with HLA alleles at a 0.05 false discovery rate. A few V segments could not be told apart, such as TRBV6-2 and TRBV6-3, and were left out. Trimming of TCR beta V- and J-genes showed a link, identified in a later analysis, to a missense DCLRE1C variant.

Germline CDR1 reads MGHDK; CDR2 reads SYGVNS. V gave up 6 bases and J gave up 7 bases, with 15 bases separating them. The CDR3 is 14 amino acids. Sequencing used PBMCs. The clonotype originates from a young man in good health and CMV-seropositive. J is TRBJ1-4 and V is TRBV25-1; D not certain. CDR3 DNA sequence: TGTGCCAGCAGGGGTGGTGGTCGGGGTGAAAAACTGTTTTTT. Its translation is CASRGGGRGEKLFF.